Following are 9 T cell receptor beta chains from one sample sequenced in a study of OX40 agonist ivuxolimab in advanced cancers. TCRdb's table, derived via immunoSEQ multiplex PCR, lists solely in-frame clones and lacks some. The repertoire holds more than 50,000 clones, with around 90% as singletons. The specimen comprised CD4+ or CD8+ T cells sorted from blood, sampled in a trial of the OX40 agonist ivuxolimab. The receptors originated from an adult with an advanced solid tumor such as melanoma, head and neck, liver or kidney cancer.

The rearrangement links TRBV30 to TRBJ1-5; 8 bases are shared with TRBD1. The CDR3 is made up of 15 amino acids. From germline, CDR1 is GTSNPN and CDR2 SVGIG (reference sequence). The V and J ends lost 1 base and 6 bases, in that order; junction bases with no gene match: 8. The CDR3 DNA reads TGTGCCTGGAGTGGGACAGGGTCCGGAAGTCAGCCCCAGCATTTT. Translation: CAWSGTGSGSQPQHF.

The V and J genes are TRBV28 and TRBJ1-5; tentative D call: TRBD1 (6 bases). V lost 6 bases and J 0 bases, leaving 15 bases between the germline ends. The CDR3 is 16 amino acids. Germline V gives CDR1 MDHEN, CDR2 SYDVKM. CDR3 sequence reads: CASSPSGTHSNQPQHF. CDR3 nucleotide sequence: TGTGCCAGCAGCCCAAGCGGGACACATAGCAATCAGCCCCAGCATTTT.

V usage is TRBV5-1 and J usage is TRBJ2-1; 12 bases are shared with TRBD2. This CDR3 spans 14 amino acids. Losses at the gene ends were 3 bases for V and 8 bases for J; bases not matched to a gene: 3. The germline gives CDR1 SGHRS, CDR2 YFSETQ. The CDR3 nucleotides are TGCGCCAGCAGCTCTAGCGGGGGGGCCTATGAGCAGTTCTTC. Translation: CASSSSGGAYEQFF.

This rearrangement joins TRBV10-2 to TRBJ2-1, with 11 bases identical to TRBD2. The V segment lost 10 bases and the J segment 5 bases; nucleotides outside the gene matches: 4. CDR3 size: 13 residues. Germline loops: CDR1 WSHSY, CDR2 SAAADI. This CDR3 reads CATRLAGNNEQFF. Here the CDR3 DNA reads TGCGCCACCCGACTAGCGGGGAACAATGAGCAGTTCTTC.

The V call is TRBV5-1, the J call TRBJ2-3; D tentatively reads TRBD1 or TRBD2 (5 bases each). Germline lookup yields CDR1 SGHRS and CDR2 YFSETQ. Trimming cost V 4 bases and J 2 bases, with 14 bases left between them. The CDR3 spans 15 residues. The CDR3 DNA reads TGCGCCAGCAGCGTTGGGACCTCTTACACAGATACGCAGTATTTT. Amino acid sequence: CASSVGTSYTDTQYF.

The genes are TRBV29-1 and TRBJ2-2; TRBD2 agrees at 7 bases. The length of the CDR3 is 13 residues. Germline assignment: CDR1 SQVTM and CDR2 ANQGSEA. The ends lost 7 bases at V and 5 bases at J; junction bases unmatched: 7. In nucleotides, the CDR3 is TGCAGCGGCCGGTCTAGCGGAACCGGGGAGCTGTTTTTT. It specifies CSGRSSGTGELFF.

The rearrangement joins TRBV19 to TRBJ2-7; D is ambiguous. The CDR3 is 13 amino acids. Germline values: CDR1 LNHDA, CDR2 SQIVND (reference sequence). Between the trimmed V and J ends, which lost 3 bases and 6 bases, there was a span of 12 bases. CDR3 in amino acids: CASSIREGSEQYF. CDR3 in DNA: TGTGCCAGTAGTATTAGGGAAGGTTCCGAGCAGTACTTC.

The chain joins TRBV2 to TRBJ1-4; D is perhaps TRBD1 (6 bases). V lost 4 bases and J 7 bases, leaving 13 bases between the germline ends. The CDR3 consists of 14 residues. Germline assignment: CDR1 SNHLY and CDR2 FYNNEI. The chain's CDR3 is CASSVQGWSEKLFF. As DNA, the CDR3 is TGTGCCAGCAGTGTACAGGGATGGAGTGAAAAACTGTTTTTT.

This clone was recorded a few times. This rearrangement joins TRBV14 to TRBJ2-7; 7 bases fit TRBD2. V shed 4 bases and J 1 base; nucleotides not matched to a gene: 7. The germline gives CDR1 SGHDN, CDR2 FVKESK. This CDR3 is 15 amino acids long. DNA for the CDR3: TGTGCCAGCAGCCTCCGGGACTACCCTTCCTACGAGCAGTACTTC. It specifies CASSLRDYPSYEQYF.